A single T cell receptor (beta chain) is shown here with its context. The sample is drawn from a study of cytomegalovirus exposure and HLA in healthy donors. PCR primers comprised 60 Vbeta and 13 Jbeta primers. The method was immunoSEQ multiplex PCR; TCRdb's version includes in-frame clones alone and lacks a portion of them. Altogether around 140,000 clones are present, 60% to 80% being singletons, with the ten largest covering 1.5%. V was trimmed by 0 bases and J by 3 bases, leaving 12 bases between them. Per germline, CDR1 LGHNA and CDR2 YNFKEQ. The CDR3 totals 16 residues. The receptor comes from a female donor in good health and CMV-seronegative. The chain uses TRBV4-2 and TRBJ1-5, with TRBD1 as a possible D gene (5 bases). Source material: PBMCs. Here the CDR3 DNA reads TGTGCCAGCAGCCAAGAAGGACCACAGGCCAATCAGCCCCAGCATTTT. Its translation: CASSQEGPQANQPQHF.